The clone carrying this T cell receptor beta chain was found once. This sample is part of a study of blood T cell repertoires in COVID-19. Participants' reported clinical history set cohort assignment. Sequencing used immunoSEQ multiplex PCR; TCRdb keeps in-frame clones, though not all of them. The sample holds about 190,000 clones, 86% seen once. CDR3 size: 15 residues. CDR1 and CDR2 (germline): MNHEY, SMNVEV (reference sequence). J gave up 7 bases and V 4 bases, and 10 bases lay outside the gene matches. Sample: PBMCs or T cells enriched from blood (not recorded which). This sequence was found in a woman in her twenties or thirties who had recovered from COVID-19. J is TRBJ2-1 and V is TRBV27; 7 bases are a match to TRBD1. CDR3 amino acids: CASSYGTVPLNEQFF. The DNA of the CDR3 is TGTGCCAGCAGTTACGGGACAGTGCCCCTTAATGAGCAGTTCTTC.